Below, one T cell receptor (beta chain) is given with its context. V shed 2 bases and J 5 bases; nucleotides not matched to a gene: 7. The CDR3 sequence is 16 residues long. In germline, CDR1 is SGHNT, CDR2 YYREEE (reference sequence). Authors' data handling: Nucleated cell number was recorded as an estimate derived from reference gene primer amplification. Sequencing was performed with immunoSEQ multiplex PCR; in TCRdb, only in-frame clones are kept and a portion is missing. V and J calls and clone size are copied from that table; D and trimming were computed from the DNA. The sample includes 35,000 to 55,000 clones, 70% to 85% seen only once; the top ten take 10% to 15%. The data originate from a study of blood T cell repertoires in COVID-19. Background on the study: Specimens from acute and convalescent COVID-19 originated in the United States, Italy and Spain. T cells, B-cell-depleted T cells, or PBMCs supplied cDNA or gDNA.

The chain uses TRBV5-4 and TRBJ2-3, with 11 bases identical to TRBD2. The TCR was taken from a human donor in a cohort sampled during active COVID-19. Sequenced input: peripheral blood. The CDR3 nucleotides read TGTGCCAGCAGCTTCAGGCTAGCGGGGGGTGGAGATACGCAGTATTTT. Its translation is CASSFRLAGGGDTQYF.